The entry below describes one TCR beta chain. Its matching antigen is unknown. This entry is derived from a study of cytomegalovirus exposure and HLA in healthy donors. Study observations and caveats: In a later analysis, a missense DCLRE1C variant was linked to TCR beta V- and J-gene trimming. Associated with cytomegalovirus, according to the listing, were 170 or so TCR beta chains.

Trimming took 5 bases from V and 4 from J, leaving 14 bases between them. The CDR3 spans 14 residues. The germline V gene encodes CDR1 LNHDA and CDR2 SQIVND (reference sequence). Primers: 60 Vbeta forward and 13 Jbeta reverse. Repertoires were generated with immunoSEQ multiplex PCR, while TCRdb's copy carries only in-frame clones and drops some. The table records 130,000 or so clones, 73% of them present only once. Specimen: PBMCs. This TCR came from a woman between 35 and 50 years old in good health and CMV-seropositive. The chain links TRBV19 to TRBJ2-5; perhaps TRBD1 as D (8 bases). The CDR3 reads CASSQQGGGETQYF. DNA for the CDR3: TGTGCCAGTAGTCAACAGGGGGGGGGAGAGACCCAGTACTTC. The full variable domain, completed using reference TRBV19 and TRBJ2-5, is DGGITQSPKYLFRKEGQNVTLSCEQNLNHDAMYWYRQDPGQGLRLIYYSQIVNDFQKGDIAEGYSVSREKKESFPLTVTSAQKNPTAFYLCASSQQGGGETQYFGPGTRLLVL.